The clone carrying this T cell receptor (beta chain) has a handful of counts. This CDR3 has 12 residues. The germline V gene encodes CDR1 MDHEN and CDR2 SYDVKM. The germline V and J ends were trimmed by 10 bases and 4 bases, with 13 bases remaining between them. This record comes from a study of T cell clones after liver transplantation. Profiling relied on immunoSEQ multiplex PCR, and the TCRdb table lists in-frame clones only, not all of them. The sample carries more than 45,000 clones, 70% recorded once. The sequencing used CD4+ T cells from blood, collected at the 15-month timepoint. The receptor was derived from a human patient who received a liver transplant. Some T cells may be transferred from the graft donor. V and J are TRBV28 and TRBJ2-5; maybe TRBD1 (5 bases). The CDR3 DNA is TGTGCCACAGGGTCTTACGGAGAGACCCAGTACTTC. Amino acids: CATGSYGETQYF.